This is a list of T cell receptor beta chains from one sample in a study of blood T cell repertoires in COVID-19. The repertoire was sequenced with immunoSEQ multiplex PCR; TCRdb's copy has only in-frame clones and lacks some. This table has fewer than 70,000 clones, over 60% appearing once. The sequenced sample was peripheral blood. The receptors were sampled from a man under 40 with COVID-19, enrolled during active disease. The CDR3 runs from the conserved cysteine through the conserved F or W. D genes are given only for firm matches. Clone size is not always given. Where it is, it says once, few, many or a class for expanded clones.

TRBD1	.	TRBV10-3	TRBJ1-2	CAIRGQGAVYGYTF	TGTGCCATCAGAGGGCAGGGGGCTGTTTATGGCTACACCTTC
TRBD1	.	TRBV5-5	TRBJ2-2	CASSWGQGENTGELFF	TGTGCCAGCAGCTGGGGACAGGGGGAGAACACCGGGGAGCTGTTTTTT
.	.	TRBV4-1	TRBJ2-7	CASSQDLQGGKYF	TGCGCCAGCAGCCAAGACCTACAGGGTGGGAAATACTTC
.	.	TRBV9	TRBJ2-3	CASSVKKVWTPRGTDTQYF	TGTGCCAGCAGCGTAAAGAAGGTGTGGACTCCCCGGGGCACAGATACGCAGTATTTT
.	.	TRBV27	TRBJ1-4	CASSLYPGINEKLFF	TGTGCCAGCAGTTTATACCCAGGGATTAATGAAAAACTGTTTTTT
TRBD2	.	TRBV4-1	TRBJ2-7	CASSQEGSGRGYEQYF	TGCGCCAGCAGCCAAGAGGGTAGCGGGAGGGGGTACGAGCAGTACTTC
TRBD1	.	TRBV10-2	TRBJ2-7	CASRFTGTGAYEQYF	TGCGCCAGCAGATTCACCGGGACAGGGGCCTACGAGCAGTACTTC
.	.	TRBV12-3/TRBV12-4	TRBJ2-3	CASGSATDTQYF	TGTGCCAGCGGAAGCGCCACAGATACGCAGTATTTT
TRBD1	.	TRBV6-2/TRBV6-3	TRBJ1-6	CASSYQPDRGRSPLHF	TGTGCCAGCAGTTACCAACCGGACAGGGGGCGTTCACCCCTCCACTTT
.	few	TRBV28	TRBJ2-3	CASSWSGVADTQYF	TGTGCCAGCAGTTGGTCCGGGGTGGCAGATACGCAGTATTTT
TRBD1	many	TRBV7-9	TRBJ2-7	CASSSGQVHYYEQYF	TGTGCCAGCAGCTCCGGACAGGTGCATTATTACGAGCAGTACTTC
.	.	TRBV13	TRBJ1-2	CASSLEGIHGYTF	TGTGCCAGCAGCTTGGAGGGGATACACGGCTACACCTTC
TRBD2	.	TRBV11-2	TRBJ2-1	CASSFSGGHSYNEQFF	TGTGCCAGCAGCTTTAGCGGGGGACACTCCTACAATGAGCAGTTCTTC
TRBD1	.	TRBV29-1	TRBJ2-7	CSVSGTGSSYEQYF	TGCAGCGTTTCCGGGACAGGGAGCTCCTACGAGCAGTACTTC
.	.	TRBV6-2/TRBV6-3	TRBJ2-6	CASSPEVSGANVLTF	TGTGCCAGCAGTCCCGAGGTCTCTGGGGCCAACGTCCTGACTTTC
.	.	TRBV19	TRBJ2-1	CASSVMGLQDNEQFF	TGTGCCAGTAGCGTTATGGGACTTCAAGACAATGAGCAGTTCTTC
TRBD2	once	TRBV5-6	TRBJ2-2	CASSPRSEGRGTGELFF	TGTGCCAGCAGCCCCAGAAGTGAAGGGAGGGGCACCGGGGAGCTGTTTTTT
TRBD1	few	TRBV27	TRBJ2-5	CASSYRGNQETQYF	TGTGCCAGCAGTTACAGGGGGAACCAAGAGACCCAGTACTTC
.	.	TRBV12-5	TRBJ2-7	CASGSLTGEQYF	TGTGCTAGTGGTTCCCTAACGGGCGAGCAGTACTTC
.	.	TRBV2	TRBJ1-5	CASRARREEQPQHF	TGTGCCAGCAGGGCCCGGAGGGAGGAACAGCCCCAGCATTTT
TRBD1	.	TRBV6-6	TRBJ1-2	CASRPRTGQNSYGYTF	TGTGCCAGCAGACCAAGAACGGGACAGAACTCATATGGCTACACCTTC
.	few	TRBV6-5	TRBJ1-1	CASSLWTENTEAFF	TGTGCCAGCAGTTTATGGACAGAGAACACTGAAGCTTTCTTT
TRBD1	.	TRBV11-2	TRBJ1-6	CASSIAGTGGRDSPLHF	TGTGCCAGCAGCATCGCCGGGACAGGGGGCCGGGATTCACCCCTCCACTTT
.	.	TRBV5-4	TRBJ2-5	CASSLGGGAEETQYF	TGTGCCAGCAGCTTGGGTGGGGGGGCCGAGGAGACCCAGTACTTC
TRBD1	.	TRBV28	TRBJ1-2	CASSSGQALGGYTF	TGTGCCAGCAGTTCAGGACAGGCCCTGGGGGGCTACACCTTC
.	.	TRBV6-2/TRBV6-3	TRBJ1-4	CASSSHSGADEKLFF	TGTGCCAGCAGTTCACATTCCGGCGCGGATGAAAAACTGTTTTTT
.	.	TRBV4-1	TRBJ2-7	CASSQTQSWGGRHGYEQYF	TGCGCCAGCAGCCAAACACAGTCCTGGGGCGGCAGACACGGCTACGAGCAGTACTTC
TRBD2	few	TRBV4-1	TRBJ2-1	CASSQDPLFTSGYNEQFF	TGCGCCAGCAGCCAAGACCCCCTTTTTACTAGCGGCTACAATGAGCAGTTCTTC
.	few	TRBV6-2/TRBV6-3	TRBJ1-2	CASSYLKTPAIGYTF	TGTGCCAGCAGTTACTTAAAGACACCTGCAATAGGCTACACCTTC
.	.	TRBV7-6	TRBJ2-7	CASSPEGDTSYEQYF	TGTGCCAGCAGTCCAGAGGGGGACACCTCCTACGAGCAGTACTTC
.	.	TRBV7-6	TRBJ1-3	CASSPYTNTIYF	TGTGCCAGCAGCCCTTACACGAACACCATATATTTT
.	.	TRBV5-4	TRBJ2-2	CASSPLGGNTGELFF	TGTGCCAGCAGCCCCCTCGGGGGGAACACCGGGGAGCTGTTTTTT
.	few	TRBV4-1	TRBJ1-1	CASSQVPPGRTTEAFF	TGCGCCAGCAGCCAAGTCCCCCCAGGGAGGACCACTGAAGCTTTCTTT
.	.	TRBV29-1	TRBJ1-2	CSVGNGDYGYTF	TGCAGCGTTGGCAACGGGGACTATGGCTACACCTTC
.	.	TRBV28	TRBJ2-7	CASSLGGVAYEQYF	TGTGCCAGCAGTTTAGGAGGGGTGGCCTACGAGCAGTACTTC
.	.	TRBV7-2	TRBJ2-4	CASSLLQAKNIQYF	TGTGCCAGCAGCTTATTACAGGCCAAAAACATTCAGTACTTC
TRBD1	.	TRBV7-8	TRBJ1-3	CASSLRTGFSGNTIYF	TGTGCCAGCAGCTTAAGGACAGGATTTAGTGGAAACACCATATATTTT